This is a list of T cell receptor beta chains from one sample in a study of shared clonotypes between healthy human individuals. The protocol was immunoSEQ multiplex PCR, while the TCRdb copy is restricted to in-frame clones and leaves out a portion. The data show about 470,000 clones, around 79% seen once. Specimen: PBMCs. The receptors stem from a woman in her 40s in good health. Some clones in this sample may be carry-over from other donors' samples. Each CDR3 is given with its conserved first and last residue. The order of the fields is J gene, clone size, D gene, V gene, CDR3 DNA, CDR3 protein. The D gene is left open where the match is weak. Clone size is shown for a subset of rows, as once, few, many or a class of expanded clone.

TRBJ1-4 | . | . | TRBV19 | TGTGCCAGTAGTATAGAGACAGTCGGAGAAAAACTGTTTTTT | CASSIETVGEKLFF
TRBJ1-1 | . | . | TRBV29-1 | TGCAGCGTTGAAGTCAGGCAGGGAAACACTGAAGCTTTCTTT | CSVEVRQGNTEAFF
TRBJ2-7 | . | TRBD1 | TRBV7-9 | TGTGCCAGCAGCTTAGCGGGGACAGCTTCCTACGAGCAGTACTTC | CASSLAGTASYEQYF
TRBJ2-7 | . | . | TRBV11-2 | TGTGCCAGCAGCTCCAACCAGATTTTCTACGAGCAGTACTTC | CASSSNQIFYEQYF
TRBJ1-2 | . | . | TRBV2 | TGTGCCAGCAGTGAACGGGGGCGGTGGGGCTACACCTTC | CASSERGRWGYTF
TRBJ1-3 | . | . | TRBV7-2 | TGTGCCAGCAGCTTAGCGGGGGCCGACTCTGGAAACACCATATATTTT | CASSLAGADSGNTIYF
TRBJ2-3 | . | . | TRBV11-3 | TGTGCCAGCAGCTTAGTCTCCAGCACAGATACGCAGTATTTT | CASSLVSSTDTQYF
TRBJ1-5 | . | TRBD1 | TRBV19 | TGTGCCAGTAGTACCCGACTTGGACAGGGGAGGAATCAGCCCCAGCATTTT | CASSTRLGQGRNQPQHF
TRBJ2-2 | . | . | TRBV28 | TGTGCCAGCACCCCCGGGGATCGGGCCGGGGAGCTGTTTTTT | CASTPGDRAGELFF
TRBJ2-2 | . | TRBD1 | TRBV29-1 | TGCAGCGTTGAAGATGGGACAGGGGGCACCGGGGAGCTGTTTTTT | CSVEDGTGGTGELFF
TRBJ1-2 | . | . | TRBV7-9 | TGTGCCAGCAGCCCCCGAGACAGCTTCCTCTATGGCTACACCTTC | CASSPRDSFLYGYTF
TRBJ1-4 | . | TRBD1 | TRBV28 | TGTGCCAGCAGTTCCCCAGGGGGACTGTTTTTT | CASSSPGGLFF
TRBJ1-1 | . | TRBD1 | TRBV2 | TGTGCCAGCGGACAGGGGCGGACTGAAGCTTTCTTT | CASGQGRTEAFF
TRBJ2-1 | . | . | TRBV5-6 | TGTGCCAGCAGCCTGCCGGTGTCTTCTCCGTTCTTC | CASSLPVSSPFF
TRBJ2-1 | . | . | TRBV4-2 | TGTGCCAGCAGCCAAGATTTGACCTCCTACAATGAGCAGTTCTTC | CASSQDLTSYNEQFF
TRBJ1-1 | . | . | TRBV7-8 | TGTGCCAGCAGCCTAAGGACCTCGAACACTGAAGCTTTCTTT | CASSLRTSNTEAFF
TRBJ2-3 | . | TRBD1 | TRBV18 | TGTGCCAGCTCACCCATAGACAGGGAAGATACGCAGTATTTT | CASSPIDREDTQYF
TRBJ2-1 | . | . | TRBV5-1 | TGCGCCAGCAGCCGAAACGACAGATTACACAATGAGCAGTTCTTC | CASSRNDRLHNEQFF
TRBJ1-2 | . | TRBD1 | TRBV6-1 | TGTGCCAGCAGTGAAGCCGGACAGGGGGAGTATGGCTACACCTTC | CASSEAGQGEYGYTF
TRBJ2-2 | . | . | TRBV2 | TGTGCCAGCAGGGCTCAGAACACCGGGGAGCTGTTTTTT | CASRAQNTGELFF
TRBJ2-7 | few | TRBD1 | TRBV5-1 | TGCGCCAGCAGCTTGGAAGGACAGGGTTCCGCCTACGAGCAGTACTTC | CASSLEGQGSAYEQYF
TRBJ2-2 | . | TRBD1 | TRBV29-1 | TGCAGTGGGACAGAAAACACCGGGGAGCTGTTTTTT | CSGTENTGELFF
TRBJ2-1 | . | TRBD2 | TRBV2 | TGTGCCAGCAGTGAATCGCCTAGCGGGAGCTATGAGCAGTTCTTC | CASSESPSGSYEQFF
TRBJ2-7 | . | . | TRBV11-3 | TGTGCCAGCAGCCGTGAGGGTTCCTACGAGCAGTACTTC | CASSREGSYEQYF
TRBJ2-4 | . | TRBD1 | TRBV29-1 | TGCAGCGTTGGGACAGGGGGCGACATTCAGTACTTC | CSVGTGGDIQYF
TRBJ1-1 | . | TRBD1 | TRBV4-3 | TGCGCCAGCAGCCAAGAGACAGGGGACACTGAAGCTTTCTTT | CASSQETGDTEAFF
TRBJ1-3 | few | . | TRBV5-1 | TGCGCCAGCAGCTTGGTTGCCAGTATGATTCCCTCACTGGGAAACACCATATATTTT | CASSLVASMIPSLGNTIYF
TRBJ2-6 | . | . | TRBV7-6 | TGTGCCAGCAGTTCAAGGGGAAGCTCTGGGGCCAACGTCCTGACTTTC | CASSSRGSSGANVLTF
TRBJ1-2 | . | . | TRBV30 | TGTGCCTGGAGTGTGGGTAGATACGGCTACACCTTC | CAWSVGRYGYTF
TRBJ2-5 | . | . | TRBV15 | TGTGCCACCAGCAGAGCCGCGGTCCCAGAGACCCAGTACTTC | CATSRAAVPETQYF
TRBJ2-7 | many | TRBD2 | TRBV27 | TGTGCCAGCAGTTTTCTAGCGGCTAGCTCCTACGAGCAGTACTTC | CASSFLAASSYEQYF
TRBJ2-1 | . | . | TRBV5-6 | TGTGCCAGCAGCTTGTTTGGCCATGAGCAGTTCTTC | CASSLFGHEQFF
TRBJ1-2 | . | TRBD1 | TRBV6-1 | TGTGCCAGCGGGGAGTCCGGGACAGGGTATGGCTACACCTTC | CASGESGTGYGYTF
TRBJ2-7 | few | TRBD1 | TRBV5-4 | TGTGCCAGCAGCTCGGGACAGTCCTACGAGCGGTACTTC | CASSSGQSYERYF
TRBJ1-5 | . | . | TRBV30 | TGTGCCTGGAGCGGGGGGTTAGCAGGTCAGCCCCAGCATTTT | CAWSGGLAGQPQHF
TRBJ2-7 | . | . | TRBV28 | TGTGCCAGCAGTTTTTCCGGACGATACGAGCAGTACTTC | CASSFSGRYEQYF
TRBJ1-2 | few | . | TRBV7-9 | TGTGCCAGCAGCTTAGAAACAGCCGGCTACACCTTC | CASSLETAGYTF
TRBJ2-4 | . | TRBD2 | TRBV28 | TGTGCCAGCAGTTTGGGAGGGAGATGGGAAAACATTCAGTACTTC | CASSLGGRWENIQYF
TRBJ2-7 | . | . | TRBV18 | TGTGCCAGCTCACCACCTACCCGGAGGGGCGAGCAGTACTTC | CASSPPTRRGEQYF
TRBJ2-1 | . | . | TRBV25-1 | TGTGCCAGCAGTGAGGTGATGGGCGCCGGGACCCACAATGAGCAGTTCTTC | CASSEVMGAGTHNEQFF
TRBJ1-1 | . | TRBD1 | TRBV10-1 | TGCGCCACCAGACAGGGGGCGAACACTGAAGCTTTCTTT | CATRQGANTEAFF
TRBJ2-3 | . | TRBD1 | TRBV5-1 | TGCGCCAGCAGCTTGGCCACCGGGACAGACACAGATACGCAGTATTTT | CASSLATGTDTDTQYF
TRBJ1-5 | once | . | TRBV6-1 | TGTGCCAGCAGTGAAGCGGAAAGTCAGCCCCAGCATTTT | CASSEAESQPQHF
TRBJ1-2 | many | . | TRBV6-1 | TGTGCCAGCAGCGTAGCGGACGGACATCAATATGGCTACACCTTC | CASSVADGHQYGYTF
TRBJ2-2 | . | . | TRBV2 | TGTGCCAGCAGCGGCGACAGCTCCGGGGAGCTGTTTTTT | CASSGDSSGELFF